The 11 T cell receptor beta chains listed next were all sequenced from one sample in a study of T cells after yellow fever vaccination. TCRdb independently ran MiXCR on the 5' RACE reads; one entry per CDR3 protein. The sample records about 340,000 distinct CDR3 sequences, 3% to 4.5% being singletons. Sample: PBMCs, taken 5 days after the yellow fever booster vaccination. These receptors all stem from a man between 18 and 29 years old who received the YFV17D yellow fever vaccine.

The sample holds a few counts of this clonotype. The chain joins TRBV12-3 or TRBV12-4 to TRBJ1-4, with D hard to call. The CDR3 consists of 14 residues. Trimming pared 6 bases from V and 7 bases from J, leaving 15 bases between. The CDR3 DNA reads as TGTGCCAGCAGCCCTGAATGGGTTAGTGAAAAACTGTTTTTT. Amino acid sequence: CASSPEWVSEKLFF.

In its sample, this clonotype was seen many times. The rearrangement links TRBV18 to TRBJ2-4; tentative D call: TRBD2 (6 bases). The CDR3 runs 15 residues. From germline, CDR1 is KGHSH and CDR2 LQKENI. Trimming shortened V by 3 bases and J by 8 bases, and 17 bases separated the two germline ends. CDR3 region: CASSPEDYAWDIQYF. Here the CDR3 DNA reads TGTGCCAGCTCACCTGAGGACTACGCGTGGGACATTCAGTACTTC.

This clonotype was counted at least ten times. V and J are TRBV2 and TRBJ2-1; D gene uncertain. The germline CDR1 and CDR2 sequences are SNHLY and FYNNEI. V gave up 3 bases and J gave up 8 bases, with 17 bases separating them. The CDR3 totals 15 residues. CDR3 sequence reads: CASSDMHYTLDEQFF. Written as DNA, the CDR3 is TGTGCCAGCAGTGATATGCACTACACCTTAGATGAGCAGTTCTTC.

The table lists this clonotype with a few counts. The rearrangement uses TRBV11-2 and TRBJ1-5; D is undetermined. Germline CDR1 and CDR2: SGHAT and FQNNGV. V dropped 3 bases and J dropped 5 bases, with 11 bases sitting between them. The CDR3 is 14 amino acids. The CDR3, as DNA: TGTGCCAGCAGCTTGGGTACAGACTATCAGCCCCAGCATTTT. Its protein is CASSLGTDYQPQHF. The full variable domain, completed using reference TRBV11-2 and TRBJ1-5, is EAGVAQSPRYKIIEKRQSVAFWCNPISGHATLYWYQQILGQGPKLLIQFQNNGVVDDSQLPKDRFSAERLKGVDSTLKIQPAKLEDSAVYLCASSLGTDYQPQHFGDGTRLSIL.

This clonotype was counted a few times. The chain uses TRBV7-9 and TRBJ1-4, with D hard to call. This CDR3 contains 14 residues. V gave up 2 bases and J gave up 5 bases, with 9 bases separating them. CDR1 SEHNR and CDR2 FQNEAQ come from the germline V gene (reference sequence). The CDR3 protein is CASSLNGENEKLFF. CDR3 DNA sequence: TGTGCCAGCAGCTTAAATGGGGAGAATGAAAAACTGTTTTTT.

At least ten counts were recorded for this clonotype. The chain employs TRBV20-1 and TRBJ2-3, with TRBD2 matching 7 bases. This CDR3 has 12 residues. V lost 5 bases to trimming and J lost 7 bases; unmatched junction nucleotides: 6. From germline, CDR1 is DFQATT and CDR2 SNEGSKA (reference sequence). The CDR3 sequence is CSALGGWYTQYF. CDR3 bases: TGCAGTGCTCTGGGGGGGTGGTATACGCAGTATTTT.

This clonotype was counted between two and nine times. This chain uses TRBV20-1 with TRBJ1-6; D is unclear. This CDR3 is built from 13 residues. Trimming removed 3 bases from V and 7 bases from J, with 10 bases in between. Germline loops: CDR1 DFQATT, CDR2 SNEGSKA (reference sequence). The CDR3 loop is CSASPGRNSPLHF. DNA of the CDR3: TGCAGTGCTAGTCCGGGGAGAAATTCACCCCTCCACTTT.

This clonotype was counted ten times or more. The chain has TRBV4-1 and TRBJ2-7; 7 nucleotides match TRBD2. This CDR3 is 14 amino acids long. The J segment lost 6 bases and the V segment lost 2 bases, leaving 7 bases of the junction unmatched. Germline CDR1 is MGHRA and CDR2 is YSYEKL. The CDR3 here is CASSQRGGASEQYF. As DNA, the CDR3 is TGCGCCAGCAGCCAAAGGGGAGGGGCGTCCGAGCAGTACTTC.

In the case of this clonotype: The conserved phenylalanine or tryptophan is not found at the CDR3 terminus, so this likely reflects a read error. V gene TRBV25-1 combines with J gene TRBJ1-1; D gene uncertain. The CDR3 runs 13 residues. Looked up from germline, CDR1 is MGHDK and CDR2 is SYGVNS. V lost 4 bases and J lost 6, with 12 bases in between. Here the CDR3 DNA reads TGTGCCAGCAGTGTAGGAGGGTTCTCTGAAGCTTTCATT. Protein product: CASSVGGFSEAFI.

This clonotype appeared many times. This chain uses TRBV20-1 with TRBJ2-5; D is undetermined. The germline V gene has CDR1 DFQATT and CDR2 SNEGSKA (reference sequence). The CDR3 has 14 residues. V lost 6 bases, J lost 10 bases, and 24 bases lay in between. CDR3 sequence: CSAQRRLASIGQYF. In nucleotides, the CDR3 is TGCAGTGCCCAGAGGCGGTTGGCCTCTATTGGCCAGTACTTC.

The V gene is TRBV7-2, the J gene TRBJ2-2; TRBD1 matches 9 bases. V lost 10 bases to trimming and J lost 5 bases; unmatched junction nucleotides: 8. Germline V gives CDR1 SGHTA, CDR2 FQGNSA. The CDR3 extends over 14 amino acids. The CDR3 spells CATRTGEWTGELFF. The CDR3 nucleotides read TGTGCCACCAGGACAGGGGAGTGGACCGGGGAGCTGTTTTTT.